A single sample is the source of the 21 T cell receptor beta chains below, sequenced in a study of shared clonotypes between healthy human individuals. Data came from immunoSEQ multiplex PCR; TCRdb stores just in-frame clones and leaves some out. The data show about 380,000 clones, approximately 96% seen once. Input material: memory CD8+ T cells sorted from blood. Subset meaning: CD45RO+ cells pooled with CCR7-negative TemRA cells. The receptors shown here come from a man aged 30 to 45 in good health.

CDR3 nucleotide sequence: TGTGCCAGCAGTTTATCCAGGGACACTGAAGCTTTCTTT. Encoded protein: CASSLSRDTEAFF. The chain links TRBV28 to TRBJ1-1; perhaps TRBD1 as D (5 bases). The CDR3 has 13 amino acids. Trimming removed 1 base from V and 3 bases from J, with 6 bases in between. The V gene's germline CDR1 is MDHEN and CDR2 SYDVKM.

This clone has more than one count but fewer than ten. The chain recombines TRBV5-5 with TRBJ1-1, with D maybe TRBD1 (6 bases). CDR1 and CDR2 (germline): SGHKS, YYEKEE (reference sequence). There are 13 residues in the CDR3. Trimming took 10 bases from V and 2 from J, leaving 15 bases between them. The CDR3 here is CAGTLTGNTEAFF. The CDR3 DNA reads TGTGCCGGAACACTGACAGGCAACACTGAAGCTTTCTTT.

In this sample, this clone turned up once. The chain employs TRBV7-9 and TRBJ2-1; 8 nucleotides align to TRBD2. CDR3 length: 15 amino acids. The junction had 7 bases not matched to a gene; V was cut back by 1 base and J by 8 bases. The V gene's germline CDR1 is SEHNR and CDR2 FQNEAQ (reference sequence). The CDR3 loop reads CASSLVGSGKDEQFF. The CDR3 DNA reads TGTGCCAGCAGCTTAGTCGGTAGCGGGAAGGATGAGCAGTTCTTC.

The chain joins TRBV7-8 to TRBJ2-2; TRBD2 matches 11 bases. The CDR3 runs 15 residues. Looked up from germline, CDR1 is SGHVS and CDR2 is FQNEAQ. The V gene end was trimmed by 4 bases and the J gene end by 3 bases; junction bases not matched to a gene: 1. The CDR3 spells CASSWGLADTGELFF. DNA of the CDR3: TGTGCCAGCAGCTGGGGACTAGCGGACACCGGGGAGCTGTTTTTT.

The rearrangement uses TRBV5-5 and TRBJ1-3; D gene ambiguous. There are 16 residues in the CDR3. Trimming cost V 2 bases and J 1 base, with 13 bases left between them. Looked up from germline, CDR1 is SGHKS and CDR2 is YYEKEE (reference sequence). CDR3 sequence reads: CASSFAPSGSGNTIYF. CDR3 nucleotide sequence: TGTGCCAGCAGCTTTGCCCCGAGCGGGTCTGGAAACACCATATATTTT.

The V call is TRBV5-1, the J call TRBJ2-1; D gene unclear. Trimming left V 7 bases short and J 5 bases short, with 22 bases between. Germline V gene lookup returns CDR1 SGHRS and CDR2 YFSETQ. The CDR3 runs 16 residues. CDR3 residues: CASRILGLGINNEQFF. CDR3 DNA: TGCGCCAGCCGGATTTTAGGTCTAGGGATCAACAATGAGCAGTTCTTC.

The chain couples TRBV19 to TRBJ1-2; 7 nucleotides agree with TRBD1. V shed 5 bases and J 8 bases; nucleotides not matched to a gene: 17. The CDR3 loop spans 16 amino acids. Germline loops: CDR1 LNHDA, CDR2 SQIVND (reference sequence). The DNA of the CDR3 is TGTGCCAGTAGTGGTCTTCCGGGACAGTCTGGAAGAGGCTACACCTTC. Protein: CASSGLPGQSGRGYTF.

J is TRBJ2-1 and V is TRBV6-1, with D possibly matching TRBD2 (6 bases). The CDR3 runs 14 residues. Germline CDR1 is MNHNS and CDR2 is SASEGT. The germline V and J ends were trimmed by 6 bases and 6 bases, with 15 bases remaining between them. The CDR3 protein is CASSLWDFGNEQFF. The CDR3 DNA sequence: TGTGCCAGCAGCCTATGGGACTTCGGCAATGAGCAGTTCTTC.

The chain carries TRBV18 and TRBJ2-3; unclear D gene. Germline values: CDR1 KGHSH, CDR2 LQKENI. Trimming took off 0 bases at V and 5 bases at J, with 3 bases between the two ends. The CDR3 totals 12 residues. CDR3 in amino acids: CASSPPLDTQYF. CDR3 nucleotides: TGTGCCAGCTCACCACCTTTAGATACGCAGTATTTT.

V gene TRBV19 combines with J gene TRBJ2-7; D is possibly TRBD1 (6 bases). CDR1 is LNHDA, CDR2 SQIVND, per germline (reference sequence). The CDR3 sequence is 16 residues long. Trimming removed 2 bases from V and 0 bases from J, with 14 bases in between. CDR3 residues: CASSITPTGDSYEQYF. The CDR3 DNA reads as TGTGCCAGTAGTATAACCCCGACAGGCGACTCCTACGAGCAGTACTTC.

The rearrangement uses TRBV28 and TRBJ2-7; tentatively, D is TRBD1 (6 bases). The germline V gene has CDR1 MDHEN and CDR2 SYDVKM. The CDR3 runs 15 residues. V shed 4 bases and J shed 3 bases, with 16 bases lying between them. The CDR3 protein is CASSSAGTRVYEQYF. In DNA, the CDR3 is TGTGCCAGCAGTTCGGCCGGGACAAGGGTCTACGAGCAGTACTTC.

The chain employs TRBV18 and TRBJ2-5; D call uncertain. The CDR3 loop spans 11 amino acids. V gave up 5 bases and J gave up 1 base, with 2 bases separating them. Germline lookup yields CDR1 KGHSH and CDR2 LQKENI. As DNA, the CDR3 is TGTGCCAGCTCAGCCCAAGAGACCCAGTACTTC. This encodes CASSAQETQYF.

The CDR3 coding sequence is TGCGCCAGCAGCCCGAACACAGGGGCCCAAGAGACCCAGTACTTC. Translated, it gives CASSPNTGAQETQYF. This chain connects TRBV5-1 to TRBJ2-5; 7 nucleotides match TRBD1. J lost 1 base, V lost 4 bases, and 7 bases had no gene match. Germline lookup yields CDR1 SGHRS and CDR2 YFSETQ. The CDR3 extends over 15 amino acids.

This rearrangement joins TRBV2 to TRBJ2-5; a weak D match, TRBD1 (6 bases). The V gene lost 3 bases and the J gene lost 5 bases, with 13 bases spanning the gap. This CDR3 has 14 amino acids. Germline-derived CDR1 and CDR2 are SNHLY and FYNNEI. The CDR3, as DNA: TGTGCCAGCAGTGAGGGGGCACTACTGGAGACCCAGTACTTC. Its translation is CASSEGALLETQYF.

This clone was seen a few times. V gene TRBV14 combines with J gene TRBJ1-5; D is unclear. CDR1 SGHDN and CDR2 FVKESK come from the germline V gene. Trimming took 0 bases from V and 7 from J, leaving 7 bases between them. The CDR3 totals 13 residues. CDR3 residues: CASSQEQIQPQHF. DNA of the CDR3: TGTGCCAGCAGCCAAGAACAGATCCAGCCCCAGCATTTT.

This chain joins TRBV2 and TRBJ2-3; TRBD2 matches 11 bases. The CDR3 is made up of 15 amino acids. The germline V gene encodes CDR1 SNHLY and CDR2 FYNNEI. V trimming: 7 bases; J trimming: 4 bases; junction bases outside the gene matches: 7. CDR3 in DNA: TGTGCCAGCAAAGGGACTAGCGGCTTTCCAGATACGCAGTATTTT. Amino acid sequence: CASKGTSGFPDTQYF.

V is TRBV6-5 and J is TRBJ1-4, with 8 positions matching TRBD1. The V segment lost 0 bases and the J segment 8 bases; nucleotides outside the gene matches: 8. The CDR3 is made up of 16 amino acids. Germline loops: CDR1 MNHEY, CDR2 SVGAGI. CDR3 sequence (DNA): TGTGCCAGCAGTTACTCGGTTAGCAGGGGGCTGGAAAAACTGTTTTTT. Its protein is CASSYSVSRGLEKLFF.

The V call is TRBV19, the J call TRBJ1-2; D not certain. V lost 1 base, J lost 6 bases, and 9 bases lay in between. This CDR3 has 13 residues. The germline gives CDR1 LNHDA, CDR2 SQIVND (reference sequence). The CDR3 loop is CASSIAGRNGYTF. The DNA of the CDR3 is TGTGCCAGTAGTATAGCCGGGAGGAATGGCTACACCTTC.

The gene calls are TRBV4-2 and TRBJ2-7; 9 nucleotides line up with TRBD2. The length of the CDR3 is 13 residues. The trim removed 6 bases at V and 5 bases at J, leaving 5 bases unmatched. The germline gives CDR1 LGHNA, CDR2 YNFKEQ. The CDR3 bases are TGTGCCAGCAGGGCTGGGACTAGCCACGAGCAGTACTTC. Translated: CASRAGTSHEQYF.

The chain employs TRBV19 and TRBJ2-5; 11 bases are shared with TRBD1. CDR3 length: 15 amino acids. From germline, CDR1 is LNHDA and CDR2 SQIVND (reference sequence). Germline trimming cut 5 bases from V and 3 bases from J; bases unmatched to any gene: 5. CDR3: CASSGGTGGKETQYF. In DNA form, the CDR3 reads TGTGCCAGTAGTGGAGGGACAGGGGGGAAAGAGACCCAGTACTTC. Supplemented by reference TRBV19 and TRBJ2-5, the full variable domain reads DGGITQSPKYLFRKEGQNVTLSCEQNLNHDAMYWYRQDPGQGLRLIYYSQIVNDFQKGDIAEGYSVSREKKESFPLTVTSAQKNPTAFYLCASSGGTGGKETQYFGPGTRLLVL.

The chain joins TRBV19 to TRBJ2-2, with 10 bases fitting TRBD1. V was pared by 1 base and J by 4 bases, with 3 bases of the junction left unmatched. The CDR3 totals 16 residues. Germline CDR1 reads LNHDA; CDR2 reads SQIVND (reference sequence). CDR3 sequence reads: CASSIGGTGVTGELFF. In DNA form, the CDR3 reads TGTGCCAGTAGTATAGGGGGGACAGGGGTCACCGGGGAGCTGTTTTTT.